One and the same sample provided the 31 T cell receptor beta chains below, sequenced in a study of T cell repertoires in cytomegalovirus infection (dated 2019 in TCRdb). Their specific antigens are unknown. The instrument given in TCRdb is Illumina HiSeq 1500. The raw public data were reprocessed by TCRdb itself: fastp quality trimming at Q25, MiXCR clonotype calling, in-frame beta chains only. When rows share a CDR3 protein, they turn into one entry using the most common DNA and genes. The sample data list over 100,000 distinct CDR3 sequences, and under 30% of these were observed just once. Of the sample, 81% falls within the top ten clones. Read against the paper, the sample's treatment or condition label means: in vitro stimulation with specific CMV peptide epitopes to enrich CMV-specific T cells. The source was CD8+ T cells from cultured PBMCs, collected from culture after CMV antigen stimulation. The receptors stem from a human donor in good health (CMV status not recorded). Some clones in this sample may be carry-over from other donors' samples.

V usage is TRBV7-9 and J usage is TRBJ1-1; TRBD1 might be the D (5 bases). CDR1 is SEHNR and CDR2 is FQNEAQ in the germline V gene (reference sequence). The CDR3 loop spans 15 amino acids. Trimming pared 5 bases from V and 1 base from J, leaving 14 bases between. This chain's CDR3 is CASSLAGLPNTEAFF. For the CDR3, the DNA is TGTGCCAGCAGCCTGGCGGGACTCCCGAACACTGAAGCTTTCTTT.

The chain uses TRBV11-3 and TRBJ1-5; 12 bases align to TRBD1. Germline V gives CDR1 SGHNT, CDR2 YENEEA. The CDR3 extends over 15 amino acids. The V and J ends lost 8 bases and 8 bases, in that order; junction bases with no gene match: 10. CDR3 amino acids: CASRPGTGGCKPQHF. The CDR3 bases are TGTGCCAGCCGACCAGGGACAGGGGGCTGTAAGCCCCAGCATTTT.

The CDR3: CASSLESSGGRYEQYF. For the CDR3, the DNA is TGTGCCAGCAGTCTCGAATCTAGCGGGGGCCGCTACGAGCAGTACTTC. The J gene is TRBJ2-7, the V gene TRBV6-2 or TRBV6-3; 10 nucleotides match TRBD2. Per the germline V gene, CDR1 is MNHEY and CDR2 is SVGEGT. The CDR3 extends over 16 amino acids. Unmatched junction bases numbered 10, after V lost 5 bases and J lost 3 bases.

The table lists this clonotype with many counts. The genes are TRBV6-1 and TRBJ2-2; D perhaps matches TRBD2 (6 bases). This CDR3 spans 15 amino acids. Germline V gene sequence: CDR1 MNHNS, CDR2 SASEGT. V shed 3 bases and J shed 4 bases, with 12 bases lying between them. The CDR3 protein is CASSDWGGRTGELFF. The DNA of the CDR3 is TGTGCCAGCAGTGATTGGGGAGGACGCACCGGGGAGCTGTTTTTT.

The chain uses TRBV2 and TRBJ2-2; maybe TRBD2 (7 bases). The CDR3 consists of 15 residues. V was cut by 8 bases and J by 4 bases, with 17 bases left in between. Looked up from germline, CDR1 is SNHLY and CDR2 is FYNNEI. The CDR3 DNA sequence: TGTGCCAGCCTTGTTGGGGGGGGCCTCACCGGGGAGCTGTTTTTT. It specifies CASLVGGGLTGELFF.

J is TRBJ1-1 and V is TRBV11-2; TRBD1 is a possible D gene (5 bases). The CDR3 has 15 residues. V shed 7 bases and J shed 4 bases, with 19 bases lying between them. Germline assignment: CDR1 SGHAT and CDR2 FQNNGV. CDR3 sequence reads: CASTDSLRGFTEAFF. In DNA, the CDR3 is TGTGCCAGCACTGATTCCCTCCGGGGGTTCACTGAAGCTTTCTTT.

Only a few counts were recorded for this clonotype. This chain connects TRBV7-2 to TRBJ1-5; maybe TRBD1 (5 bases). The CDR3 extends over 15 amino acids. V was pared by 5 bases and J by 7 bases, with 18 bases between. The V gene's germline CDR1 is SGHTA and CDR2 FQGNSA. CDR3: CASSPHSRKGQPQHF. CDR3 coding DNA: TGTGCCAGCAGCCCGCACTCCCGAAAGGGGCAGCCCCAGCATTTT.

The V gene is TRBV29-1, the J gene TRBJ1-1, with a tentative D call TRBD1 (5 bases). Trimming left V 1 base short and J 0 bases short, with 15 bases between. Germline values: CDR1 SQVTM, CDR2 ANQGSEA. This CDR3 is 16 amino acids long. The DNA of the CDR3 is TGCAGCGTTGAAGGGGACCCCGGGGTCATGAACACTGAAGCTTTCTTT. Its protein product is CSVEGDPGVMNTEAFF.

This clonotype was counted only a few times. This chain joins TRBV7-9 and TRBJ2-7; no clear D gene. The V and J ends lost 2 bases and 0 bases respectively, with 17 bases between them. The CDR3 has 17 amino acids. Germline assignment: CDR1 SEHNR and CDR2 FQNEAQ (reference sequence). CDR3 region: CASSLSLQDRGSYEQYF. CDR3 DNA sequence: TGTGCCAGCAGCTTATCGCTTCAGGACCGAGGCTCCTACGAGCAGTACTTC.

This chain links TRBV2 with TRBJ2-7; possible D gene TRBD1, 6 bases. V lost 4 bases and J lost 0, with 13 bases in between. Germline CDR1 reads SNHLY; CDR2 reads FYNNEI. The CDR3 loop spans 15 amino acids. CDR3 loop: CASSARGRNSYEQYF. CDR3 sequence (DNA): TGTGCCAGCAGTGCCAGGGGACGGAACTCCTACGAGCAGTACTTC.

This clonotype was observed once. The chain carries TRBV6-5 and TRBJ2-1; 9 positions agree with TRBD2. The CDR3 is made up of 15 amino acids. Germline V gene data show CDR1 as MNHEY and CDR2 as SVGAGI. With V trimmed by 0 bases and J by 4 bases, 1 base remained unmatched. This chain's CDR3 is CASSYSSGGYNEQFF. The CDR3 nucleotides are TGTGCCAGCAGTTACTCAAGCGGGGGGTACAATGAGCAGTTCTTC.

This clonotype was seen more than once but under ten times. The chain carries TRBV11-2 and TRBJ1-1; no clear D gene. V was clipped by 6 bases and J by 7 bases, with 9 bases between them. Germline V lookup: CDR1 SGHAT, CDR2 FQNNGV. CDR3 size: 11 residues. CDR3 nucleotides: TGTGCCAGCAGTGTCCCGGGTGAAGCTTTCTTT. Its protein product is CASSVPGEAFF.

This clonotype has a single count. V usage is TRBV19 and J usage is TRBJ2-7; TRBD1 agrees at 8 bases. V was pared by 11 bases and J by 6 bases, with 18 bases of the junction left unmatched. CDR1 is LNHDA and CDR2 is SQIVND in the germline V gene (reference sequence). This CDR3 has 15 amino acids. CDR3 in amino acids: CASASSQGAFAEQYF. CDR3 bases: TGTGCCTCCGCCAGTAGTCAGGGGGCGTTTGCCGAGCAGTACTTC.

V and J are TRBV7-9 and TRBJ2-7, with 10 bases lining up with TRBD2. Germline loops: CDR1 SEHNR, CDR2 FQNEAQ (reference sequence). V gave up 5 bases and J gave up 6 bases; unmatched junction bases: 4. The CDR3 is 13 residues long. CDR3 sequence reads: CASSRAGGREQYF. In DNA form, the CDR3 reads TGTGCCAGCAGCCGAGCGGGGGGGCGCGAGCAGTACTTC.

In its sample, this clonotype was seen a few times. The chain employs TRBV2 and TRBJ2-1, with 9 bases aligning to TRBD1. Germline values: CDR1 SNHLY, CDR2 FYNNEI. The length of the CDR3 is 15 residues. J was trimmed by 8 bases and V by 6 bases; bases with no gene match: 11. This chain's CDR3 is CASRTGTGSIYEQFF. As DNA, the CDR3 is TGTGCCAGCAGAACCGGGACAGGGTCTATCTATGAGCAGTTCTTC.

This clonotype was detected many times. The chain joins TRBV10-3 to TRBJ1-5; maybe TRBD1 (5 bases). Trimming cost V 3 bases and J 4 bases, with 7 bases left between them. CDR1 is ENHRY, CDR2 SYGVKD, per germline. The CDR3 contains 13 residues. DNA of the CDR3: TGTGCCATCAGTGATGGGGGAAATCAGCCCCAGCATTTT. Protein sequence: CAISDGGNQPQHF.

This clonotype was observed a few times. The rearrangement joins TRBV27 to TRBJ2-3; TRBD2 is a possible D gene (5 bases). V was clipped by 3 bases and J by 9 bases, with 10 bases between them. Germline V CDR1 and CDR2: MNHEY, SMNVEV (reference sequence). The CDR3 covers 12 residues. The CDR3 spells CASSFGAGTQYF. CDR3 DNA: TGTGCCAGCAGTTTCGGCGCGGGCACGCAGTATTTT.

This clonotype showed up just a few times. V is TRBV4-1 and J is TRBJ2-7; maybe TRBD2 (6 bases). The germline V gene encodes CDR1 MGHRA and CDR2 YSYEKL. V shed 5 bases and J shed 0 bases, with 14 bases lying between them. This CDR3 contains 15 residues. Written as DNA, the CDR3 is TGCGCCAGCAGCATACGGGACGGGAGCTCCTACGAGCAGTACTTC. The encoded protein is CASSIRDGSSYEQYF.

The chain carries TRBV20-1 and TRBJ2-1; a possible D gene is TRBD2 (7 bases). Germline V gene sequence: CDR1 DFQATT, CDR2 SNEGSKA (reference sequence). V was pared by 0 bases and J by 2 bases, with 17 bases between. The CDR3 runs to 17 residues. DNA of the CDR3: TGCAGTGCTAGAGATCCCCTAGGGGGGGCTGCCTACAATGAGCAGTTCTTC. It is translated as CSARDPLGGAAYNEQFF.

This clonotype was counted only a few times. The chain couples TRBV20-1 to TRBJ1-6, with a tentative D call TRBD1 (6 bases). In germline, CDR1 is DFQATT, CDR2 SNEGSKA (reference sequence). CDR3 length equals 17 residues. Trimming stripped 3 bases from V and 7 bases from J, with 22 bases between. The CDR3 DNA sequence: TGCAGTGCTAGGTCCCCTCCGGGGGCGCTTTTGAATTCACCCCTCCACTTT. Translation: CSARSPPGALLNSPLHF.

Turning to this clonotype: A read error is possible here, since a much larger clone lies one base away. The chain is built from TRBV27 and TRBJ2-5; tentatively, D is TRBD2 (6 bases). CDR1 is MNHEY and CDR2 is SMNVEV in the germline V gene (reference sequence). V lost 4 bases and J 7 bases, leaving 13 bases between the germline ends. CDR3 length equals 13 residues. CDR3 sequence reads: CASSWARGATQYF. CDR3 nucleotides: TGTGCCAGCAGTTGGGCCCGCGGGGCGACCCAGTACTTC.

This clonotype showed up many times. The chain couples TRBV7-2 to TRBJ2-3, with a tentative D call TRBD2 (7 bases). The ends were cut back, 3 bases at V and 4 bases at J, with 20 bases in the middle. The CDR3 runs 17 residues. CDR1 and CDR2 (germline): SGHTA, FQGNSA. The CDR3 reads CASSLSTRGAGADTQYF. The CDR3 bases are TGTGCCAGCAGCTTGTCTACCCGGGGGGCCGGGGCAGATACGCAGTATTTT.

There are a few counts of this clonotype. The chain uses TRBV7-6 and TRBJ1-5, with D possibly matching TRBD1 (5 bases). Germline V gene sequence: CDR1 SGHVS, CDR2 FNYEAQ. CDR3 length: 15 residues. The ends were cut back, 8 bases at V and 4 bases at J, with 18 bases in the middle. The CDR3 DNA reads TGTGCCAGCTCCCCCTTCCAGGGCCCTAATCAGCCCCAGCATTTT. It is translated as CASSPFQGPNQPQHF.

This clonotype was observed many times. This chain links TRBV6-5 with TRBJ1-2, with 7 bases matching TRBD1. The ends lost 0 bases at V and 6 bases at J; junction bases unmatched: 7. The CDR3 totals 15 residues. CDR1 is MNHEY and CDR2 is SVGAGI in the germline V gene. CDR3 loop: CASSYSPTGWNGYTF. The CDR3 nucleotides read TGTGCCAGCAGTTACTCCCCGACAGGGTGGAATGGCTACACCTTC.

The rearrangement links TRBV25-1 to TRBJ1-1, with D unresolved. CDR1 and CDR2 from the germline V gene are MGHDK and SYGVNS. The CDR3 runs 13 residues. The V end lost 7 bases, the J end lost 4 bases, and 13 bases lay between the germline ends. The CDR3 DNA sequence: TGTGCCAGCATACTAGGTGCGGGCACTGAAGCTTTCTTT. Protein: CASILGAGTEAFF.

The CDR3 coding sequence is TGTGCCAGCAGCTCAGGCCCAGGCTCCTACAATGAGCAGTTCTTC. It is translated as CASSSGPGSYNEQFF. The chain recombines TRBV7-8 with TRBJ2-1; unclear D gene. V lost 4 bases and J 0 bases, leaving 10 bases between the germline ends. The CDR3 has 15 amino acids. Germline V gene lookup returns CDR1 SGHVS and CDR2 FQNEAQ.

This clonotype was seen a handful of times. Here the CDR3 reads CSARKRGALREQFF. The CDR3 DNA sequence: TGCAGTGCTAGAAAGCGGGGGGCCCTTAGGGAGCAGTTCTTC. The gene calls are TRBV20-1 and TRBJ2-1, with 9 nucleotides matching TRBD2. CDR3 length: 14 residues. Germline V gene data show CDR1 as DFQATT and CDR2 as SNEGSKA (reference sequence). V shed 2 bases and J 10 bases; nucleotides not matched to a gene: 9.

This clonotype was counted only a few times. V and J are TRBV19 and TRBJ1-1; D gene uncertain. The length of the CDR3 is 15 residues. Deletions cut 3 bases from V and 4 bases from J, with 15 bases between. Germline V gene sequence: CDR1 LNHDA, CDR2 SQIVND (reference sequence). The CDR3 loop is CASSMSLTVFTEAFF. Written as DNA, the CDR3 is TGTGCCAGTAGTATGAGCTTGACGGTTTTCACTGAAGCTTTCTTT.

With regard to this clonotype: This may be a read error: a much more frequent sequence differs by one nucleotide. The chain recombines TRBV7-6 with TRBJ2-1, with no clear D. There are 15 residues in the CDR3. In germline, CDR1 is SGHVS, CDR2 FNYEAQ. CDR3 sequence reads: CASSSSLGTYDEQFF. As DNA, the CDR3 is TGTGCCAGCAGCTCCTCCCTAGGAACCTACGATGAGCAGTTCTTC. The full variable domain, rest sourced from reference TRBV7-6 and TRBJ2-1, is GAGVSQSPRYKVTKRGQDVALRCDPISGHVSLYWYRQALGQGPEFLTYFNYEAQQDKSGLPNDRFSAERPEGSISTLTIQRTEQRDSAMYRCASSSSLGTYDEQFFGPGTRLTVL.

This clonotype was counted between two and nine times. The chain carries TRBV28 and TRBJ2-7; perhaps TRBD1 as D (5 bases). The germline V gene encodes CDR1 MDHEN and CDR2 SYDVKM. CDR3 length: 14 amino acids. The ends were cut back, 1 base at V and 0 bases at J, with 7 bases in the middle. CDR3 in amino acids: CASSLLGLSYEQYF. The CDR3 DNA reads TGTGCCAGCAGTTTATTGGGGCTCTCCTACGAGCAGTACTTC.

This clonotype was recorded at least ten times. This chain joins TRBV19 and TRBJ1-5; TRBD1 is a possible D gene (5 bases). The CDR3 runs to 16 residues. In germline, CDR1 is LNHDA, CDR2 SQIVND (reference sequence). The germline V and J ends were trimmed by 3 bases and 2 bases, with 14 bases remaining between them. The CDR3 is CASSMAWGDGNQPQHF. The CDR3 DNA reads as TGTGCCAGTAGTATGGCATGGGGCGACGGCAATCAGCCCCAGCATTTT. Variable domain in full (rest from reference TRBV19 and TRBJ1-5): DGGITQSPKYLFRKEGQNVTLSCEQNLNHDAMYWYRQDPGQGLRLIYYSQIVNDFQKGDIAEGYSVSREKKESFPLTVTSAQKNPTAFYLCASSMAWGDGNQPQHFGDGTRLSIL.